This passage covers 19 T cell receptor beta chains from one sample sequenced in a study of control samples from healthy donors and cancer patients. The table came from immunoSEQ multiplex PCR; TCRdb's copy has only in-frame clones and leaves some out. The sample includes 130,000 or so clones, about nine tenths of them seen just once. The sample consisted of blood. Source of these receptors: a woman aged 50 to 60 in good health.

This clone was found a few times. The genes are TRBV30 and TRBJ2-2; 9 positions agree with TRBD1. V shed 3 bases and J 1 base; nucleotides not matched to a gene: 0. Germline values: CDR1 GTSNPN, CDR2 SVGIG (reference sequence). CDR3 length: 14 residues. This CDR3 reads CAWRGQGNTGELFF. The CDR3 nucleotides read TGTGCCTGGAGGGGACAGGGGAACACCGGGGAGCTGTTTTTT.

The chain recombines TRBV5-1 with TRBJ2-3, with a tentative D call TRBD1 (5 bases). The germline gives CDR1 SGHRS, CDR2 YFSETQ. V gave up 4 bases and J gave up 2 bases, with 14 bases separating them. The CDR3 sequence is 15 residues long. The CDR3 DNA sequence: TGCGCCAGCAGCCAGAACAGGAGACTCACAGATACGCAGTATTTT. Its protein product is CASSQNRRLTDTQYF. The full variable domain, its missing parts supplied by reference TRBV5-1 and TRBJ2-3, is KAGVTQTPRYLIKTRGQQVTLSCSPISGHRSVSWYQQTPGQGLQFLFEYFSETQRNKGNFPGRFSGRQFSNSRSEMNVSTLELGDSALYLCASSQNRRLTDTQYFGPGTRLTVL.

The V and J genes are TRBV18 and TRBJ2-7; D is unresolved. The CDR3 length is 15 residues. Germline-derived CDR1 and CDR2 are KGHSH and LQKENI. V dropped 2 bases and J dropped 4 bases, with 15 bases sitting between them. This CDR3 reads CASSPGSAERYEQYF. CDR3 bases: TGTGCCAGCTCACCAGGCAGCGCGGAACGATACGAGCAGTACTTC.

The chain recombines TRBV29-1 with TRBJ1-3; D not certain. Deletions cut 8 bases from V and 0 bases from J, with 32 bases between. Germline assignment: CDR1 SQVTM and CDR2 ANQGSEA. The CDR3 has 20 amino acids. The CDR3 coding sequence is TGCAGCCCACAGATACCGATACCTCTGGAAACACCATTCTCTGGAAACACCATATATTTT. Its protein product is CSPQIPIPLETPFSGNTIYF.

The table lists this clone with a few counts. The CDR3 coding sequence is TGTGCCAGTAGGGCGAAGGGGAACTATGGCTACACCTTC. Translated, it gives CASRAKGNYGYTF. This chain joins TRBV19 and TRBJ1-2; the D gene is possibly TRBD1 (5 bases). The V and J ends lost 6 bases and 2 bases respectively, with 10 bases between them. Germline V gene data show CDR1 as LNHDA and CDR2 as SQIVND (reference sequence). The CDR3 covers 13 residues.

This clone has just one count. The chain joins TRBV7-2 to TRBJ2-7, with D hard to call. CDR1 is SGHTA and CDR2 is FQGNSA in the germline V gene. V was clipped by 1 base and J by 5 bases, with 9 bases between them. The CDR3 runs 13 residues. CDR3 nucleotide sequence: TGTGCCAGCAGCTTAGTTTGGTCTAACGAGCAGTACTTC. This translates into CASSLVWSNEQYF. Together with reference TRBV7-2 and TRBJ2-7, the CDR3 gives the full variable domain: GAGVSQSPSNKVTEKGKDVELRCDPISGHTALYWYRQSLGQGLEFLIYFQGNSAPDKSGLPSDRFSAERTGGSVSTLTIQRTQQEDSAVYLCASSLVWSNEQYFGPGTRLTVT.

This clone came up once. This chain's CDR3 is CASSDLGGGNTEAFF. DNA for the CDR3: TGTGCCAGCAGCGACTTAGGGGGCGGGAACACTGAAGCTTTCTTT. The gene calls are TRBV7-9 and TRBJ1-1, with 7 bases aligning to TRBD1. J was trimmed by 1 base and V by 5 bases; bases with no gene match: 7. The CDR3 consists of 15 residues. Germline V gives CDR1 SEHNR, CDR2 FQNEAQ (reference sequence).

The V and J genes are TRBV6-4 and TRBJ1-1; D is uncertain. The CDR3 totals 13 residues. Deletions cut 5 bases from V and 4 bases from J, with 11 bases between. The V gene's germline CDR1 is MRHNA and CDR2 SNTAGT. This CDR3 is CASSTEAGTEAFF. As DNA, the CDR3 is TGTGCCAGCAGTACAGAGGCCGGCACTGAAGCTTTCTTT.

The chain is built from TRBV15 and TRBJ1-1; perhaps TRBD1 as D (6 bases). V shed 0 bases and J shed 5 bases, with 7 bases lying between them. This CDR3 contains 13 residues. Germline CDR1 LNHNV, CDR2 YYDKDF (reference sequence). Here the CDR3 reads CATSRDRGTEAFF. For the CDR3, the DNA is TGTGCCACCAGCAGAGACAGGGGTACTGAAGCTTTCTTT.

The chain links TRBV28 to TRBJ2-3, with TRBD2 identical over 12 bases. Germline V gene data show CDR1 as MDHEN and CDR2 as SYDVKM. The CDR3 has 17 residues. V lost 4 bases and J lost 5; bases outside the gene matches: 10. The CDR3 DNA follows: TGTGCCAGCAGTTCAAGGACTAGCGGGAAAAGGGTAGATACGCAGTATTTT. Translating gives CASSSRTSGKRVDTQYF. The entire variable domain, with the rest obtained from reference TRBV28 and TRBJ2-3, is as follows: DVKVTQSSRYLVKRTGEKVFLECVQDMDHENMFWYRQDPGLGLRLIYFSYDVKMKEKGDIPEGYSVSREKKERFSLILESASTNQTSMYLCASSSRTSGKRVDTQYFGPGTRLTVL.

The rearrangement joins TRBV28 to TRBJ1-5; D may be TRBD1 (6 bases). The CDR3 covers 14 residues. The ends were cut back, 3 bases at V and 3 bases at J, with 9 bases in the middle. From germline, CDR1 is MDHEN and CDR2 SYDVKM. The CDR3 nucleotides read TGTGCCAGCAGTTTGCGGACAGTCAATCAGCCCCAGCATTTT. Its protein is CASSLRTVNQPQHF.

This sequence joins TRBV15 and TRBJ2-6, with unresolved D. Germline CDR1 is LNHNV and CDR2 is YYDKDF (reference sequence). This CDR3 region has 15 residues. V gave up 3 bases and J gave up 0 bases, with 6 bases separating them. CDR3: CATSRQDSGANVLTF. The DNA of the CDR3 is TGTGCCACCAGCAGGCAGGACTCTGGGGCCAACGTCCTGACTTTC.

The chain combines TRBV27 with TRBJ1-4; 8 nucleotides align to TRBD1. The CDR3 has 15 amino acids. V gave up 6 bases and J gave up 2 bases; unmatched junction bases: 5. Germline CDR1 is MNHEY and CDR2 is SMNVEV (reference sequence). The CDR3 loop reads CASRKDRGTNEKLFF. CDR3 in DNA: TGTGCCAGCAGAAAAGACAGGGGTACTAATGAAAAACTGTTTTTT.

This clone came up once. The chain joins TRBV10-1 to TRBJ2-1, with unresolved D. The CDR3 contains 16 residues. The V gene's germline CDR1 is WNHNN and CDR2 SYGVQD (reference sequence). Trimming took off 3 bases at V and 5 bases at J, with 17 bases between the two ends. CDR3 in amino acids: CASSDFPGSTNNEQFF. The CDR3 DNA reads TGCGCCAGCAGTGATTTTCCCGGATCCACCAACAATGAGCAGTTCTTC.

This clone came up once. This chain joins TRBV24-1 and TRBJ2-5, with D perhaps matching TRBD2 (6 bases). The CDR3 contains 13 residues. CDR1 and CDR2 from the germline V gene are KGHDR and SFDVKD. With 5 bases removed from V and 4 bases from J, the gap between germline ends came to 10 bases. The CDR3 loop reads CATSVTAGETQYF. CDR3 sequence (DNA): TGTGCCACCAGTGTCACAGCGGGAGAGACCCAGTACTTC.

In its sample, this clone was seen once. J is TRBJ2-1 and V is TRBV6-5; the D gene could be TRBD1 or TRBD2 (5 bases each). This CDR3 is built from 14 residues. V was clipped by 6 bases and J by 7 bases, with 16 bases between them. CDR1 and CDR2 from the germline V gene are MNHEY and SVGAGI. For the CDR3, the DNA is TGTGCCAGCAGGGGACCCGTGAGGAGGAATGAGCAGTTCTTC. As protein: CASRGPVRRNEQFF.

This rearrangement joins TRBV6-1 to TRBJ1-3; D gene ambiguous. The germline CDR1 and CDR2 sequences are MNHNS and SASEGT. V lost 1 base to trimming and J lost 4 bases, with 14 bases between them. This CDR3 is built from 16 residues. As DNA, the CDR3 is TGTGCCAGCAGTGAAGGAACGGGCGTAGCAGGAAACACCATATATTTT. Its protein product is CASSEGTGVAGNTIYF.

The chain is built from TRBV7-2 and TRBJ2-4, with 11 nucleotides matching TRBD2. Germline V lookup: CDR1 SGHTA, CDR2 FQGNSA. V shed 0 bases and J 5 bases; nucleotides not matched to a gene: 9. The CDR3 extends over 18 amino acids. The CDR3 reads CASSLAVTSGNGQNIQYF. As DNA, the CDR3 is TGTGCCAGCAGCTTAGCTGTGACTAGCGGGAATGGGCAAAACATTCAGTACTTC. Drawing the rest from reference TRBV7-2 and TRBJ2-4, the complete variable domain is GAGVSQSPSNKVTEKGKDVELRCDPISGHTALYWYRQSLGQGLEFLIYFQGNSAPDKSGLPSDRFSAERTGGSVSTLTIQRTQQEDSAVYLCASSLAVTSGNGQNIQYFGAGTRLSVL.

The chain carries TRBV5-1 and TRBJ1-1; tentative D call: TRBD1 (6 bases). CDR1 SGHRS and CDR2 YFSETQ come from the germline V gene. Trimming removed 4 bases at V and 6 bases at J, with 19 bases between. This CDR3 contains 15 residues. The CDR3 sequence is CASSPGGAGDAEAFF. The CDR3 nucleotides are TGCGCCAGCAGCCCGGGAGGCGCAGGGGATGCTGAAGCTTTCTTT.